A single sample is the source of the 4 T cell receptor beta chains below, sequenced in a study of shared clonotypes between healthy human individuals. Produced via immunoSEQ multiplex PCR; TCRdb's table is partial and in-frame only. The repertoire holds about 1.1 million clones, with roughly 80% as singletons. The sequenced sample was memory CD4+ T cells from PBMCs. Described subset: CD45RA-negative fraction. The receptors were gathered from a man in his late teens or twenties in good health. Some clones in this sample may be carry-over from other donors' samples.

The CDR3 nucleotides read TGTGCCTGGAGCCCCGGGGACTTCCGGGTAGATTCCTACGAGCAGTACTTC. Amino acid sequence: CAWSPGDFRVDSYEQYF. V gene TRBV30 combines with J gene TRBJ2-7, with D perhaps TRBD2 (6 bases). CDR3 size: 17 residues. The V end lost 3 bases, the J end lost 1 base, and 22 bases lay between the germline ends. The V gene's germline CDR1 is GTSNPN and CDR2 SVGIG (reference sequence).

About this clone: Other DNA variants within this sample encode the same CDR3. The CDR3 spells CASSLGLTGYNEQFF. CDR3 bases: TGTGCCAGCAGCTTAGGGTTGACTGGGTACAATGAGCAGTTCTTC. The V gene is TRBV7-3, the J gene TRBJ2-1; D unresolved. Germline V CDR1 and CDR2: SGHTA, FQGTGA. The CDR3 spans 15 residues. The ends were cut back, 2 bases at V and 4 bases at J, with 12 bases in the middle.

J is TRBJ2-5 and V is TRBV4-1; D perhaps matches TRBD2 (6 bases). The V end was cut by 4 bases, the J end by 3 bases, with 15 bases between. The CDR3 has 15 residues. Germline V CDR1 and CDR2: MGHRA, YSYEKL. DNA of the CDR3: TGCGCCAGCAGCCGGAGGGACGGAGGAAAAGAGACCCAGTACTTC. This sequence encodes CASSRRDGGKETQYF.

The chain employs TRBV5-1 and TRBJ1-1, with TRBD1 matching over 9 bases. The V and J ends lost 2 bases and 8 bases, in that order; junction bases with no gene match: 4. Germline lookup yields CDR1 SGHRS and CDR2 YFSETQ. The length of the CDR3 is 13 residues. The CDR3 spells CASSFGQGREAFF. The DNA of the CDR3 is TGCGCCAGCAGCTTCGGACAGGGGAGGGAAGCTTTCTTT.